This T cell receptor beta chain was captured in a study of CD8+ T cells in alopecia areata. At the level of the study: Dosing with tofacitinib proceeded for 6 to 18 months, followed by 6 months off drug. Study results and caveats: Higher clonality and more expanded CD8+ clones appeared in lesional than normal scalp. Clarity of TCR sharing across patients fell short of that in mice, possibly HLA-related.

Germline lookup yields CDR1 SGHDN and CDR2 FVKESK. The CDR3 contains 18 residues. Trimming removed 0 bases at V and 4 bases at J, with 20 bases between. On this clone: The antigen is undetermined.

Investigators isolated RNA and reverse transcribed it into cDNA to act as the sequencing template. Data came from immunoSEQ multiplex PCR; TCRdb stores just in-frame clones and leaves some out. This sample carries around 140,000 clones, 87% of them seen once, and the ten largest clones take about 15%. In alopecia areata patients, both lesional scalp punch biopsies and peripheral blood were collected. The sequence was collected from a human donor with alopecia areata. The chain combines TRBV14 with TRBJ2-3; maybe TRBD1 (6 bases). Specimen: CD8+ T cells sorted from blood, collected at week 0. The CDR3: CASSQDGLGTPRPDTQYF. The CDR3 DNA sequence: TGTGCCAGCAGCCAAGATGGACTGGGGACACCTCGGCCAGATACGCAGTATTTT.